These 27 T cell receptor beta chains originate from one sample sequenced in a study of blood T cell repertoires in COVID-19. The data were produced by immunoSEQ multiplex PCR, yet TCRdb's version contains in-frame clones alone and is incomplete. Of 120,000 or so clones in the sample, roughly 79% were seen once. The specimen was peripheral blood. The receptors were sampled from a human donor in a cohort sampled during active COVID-19.

V usage is TRBV5-6 and J usage is TRBJ1-1, with a tentative D call TRBD1 (5 bases). CDR1 and CDR2 (germline): SGHDT, YYEEEE. The CDR3 runs to 15 residues. The germline V and J ends were trimmed by 1 base and 4 bases, with 14 bases remaining between them. CDR3 DNA: TGTGCCAGCAGCTTGTTGGGTCAGGGTGGCACTGAAGCTTTCTTT. Its translation is CASSLLGQGGTEAFF.

The V and J genes are TRBV5-1 and TRBJ2-1; 12 bases align to TRBD2. CDR3 length equals 14 residues. V dropped 5 bases and J dropped 7; count of bases not matched to a gene: 4. Germline V CDR1 and CDR2: SGHRS, YFSETQ. CDR3 amino acids: CASSWGTSGNEQFF. The CDR3 DNA reads as TGCGCCAGCAGTTGGGGGACTAGCGGGAATGAGCAGTTCTTC. The full variable domain, completed using reference TRBV5-1 and TRBJ2-1, is KAGVTQTPRYLIKTRGQQVTLSCSPISGHRSVSWYQQTPGQGLQFLFEYFSETQRNKGNFPGRFSGRQFSNSRSEMNVSTLELGDSALYLCASSWGTSGNEQFFGPGTRLTVL.

This chain joins TRBV5-6 and TRBJ1-2; 9 positions agree with TRBD1. Germline trimming cut 5 bases from V and 8 bases from J; bases unmatched to any gene: 10. This CDR3 has 14 residues. CDR1 and CDR2 (germline): SGHDT, YYEEEE. The CDR3 coding sequence is TGTGCCAGCAGGAAGAGACAGGGGGTGCCCGGCTACACCTTC. Its translation is CASRKRQGVPGYTF.

The rearrangement joins TRBV18 to TRBJ1-6, with 7 bases that match TRBD1. This CDR3 spans 16 amino acids. Trimming removed 2 bases from V and 6 bases from J; junction bases left unmatched: 7. The germline V gene encodes CDR1 KGHSH and CDR2 LQKENI. CDR3 nucleotides: TGTGCCAGCTCACCAACAGACAGGGCCCTTAATTCACCCCTCCACTTT. Protein product: CASSPTDRALNSPLHF. Using reference TRBV18 and TRBJ1-6 for the parts outside the CDR3, the full variable domain is NAGVMQNPRHLVRRRGQEARLRCSPMKGHSHVYWYRQLPEEGLKFMVYLQKENIIDESGMPKERFSAEFPKEGPSILRIQQVVRGDSAAYFCASSPTDRALNSPLHFGNGTRLTVT.

V and J are TRBV13 and TRBJ2-3; D gene uncertain. The CDR3 is 15 residues long. Between the trimmed V and J ends, which lost 0 bases and 0 bases, there was a span of 7 bases. CDR1 and CDR2 (germline): PRHDT, FYEKMQ (reference sequence). The DNA of the CDR3 is TGTGCCAGCAGCTTAGGGAGATCTAGCACAGATACGCAGTATTTT. It codes for CASSLGRSSTDTQYF.

The chain recombines TRBV3-1 (or the pseudogene TRBV3-2) with TRBJ2-2; D might be TRBD1 (6 bases). Germline-derived CDR1 and CDR2 are LGHDT and YNNKEL (reference sequence). Trimming pared 1 base from V and 5 bases from J, leaving 14 bases between. CDR3 size: 16 residues. CDR3 sequence reads: CASSQGWGRGTGELFF. For the CDR3, the DNA is TGTGCCAGCAGCCAAGGGTGGGGGCGAGGGACCGGGGAGCTGTTTTTT.

As DNA, the CDR3 is TGTGCCAGCAGCTTGGCGGCGGCTGGAAACACCATATATTTT. Translated, it gives CASSLAAAGNTIYF. This chain links TRBV5-6 with TRBJ1-3; D gene ambiguous. V was clipped by 0 bases and J by 2 bases, with 6 bases between them. The CDR3 is 14 residues long. CDR1 SGHDT and CDR2 YYEEEE come from the germline V gene.

J is TRBJ2-1 and V is TRBV5-6; 8 nucleotides agree with TRBD2. Germline trimming cut 4 bases from V and 4 bases from J; bases unmatched to any gene: 7. The CDR3 consists of 15 residues. Germline values: CDR1 SGHDT, CDR2 YYEEEE. For the CDR3, the DNA is TGTGCCAGCAGCGAAATAGCGGGGATTTACAATGAGCAGTTCTTC. It codes for CASSEIAGIYNEQFF.

The chain joins TRBV5-1 to TRBJ2-5, with TRBD1 matching over 11 bases. Per the germline V gene, CDR1 is SGHRS and CDR2 is YFSETQ. CDR3 length equals 14 residues. The V gene end was trimmed by 3 bases and the J gene end by 4 bases; junction bases not matched to a gene: 2. The CDR3 DNA reads as TGCGCCAGCAGCTGGGGACAGGGGGGAGAGACCCAGTACTTC. This gives the protein CASSWGQGGETQYF.

V is TRBV3-1 (or the pseudogene TRBV3-2) and J is TRBJ2-7, with D possibly matching TRBD1 (5 bases). The CDR3 runs 15 residues. Germline V gene lookup returns CDR1 LGHDT and CDR2 YNNKEL (reference sequence). The V gene lost 1 base and the J gene lost 4 bases, with 14 bases spanning the gap. As DNA, the CDR3 is TGTGCCAGCAGCCAAGGATCAGGGCGGCCTTACGAGCAGTACTTC. It yields the protein CASSQGSGRPYEQYF.

V usage is TRBV6-1 and J usage is TRBJ1-2, with 10 bases matching TRBD1. The V segment lost 4 bases and the J segment 4 bases; nucleotides outside the gene matches: 12. Germline-derived CDR1 and CDR2 are MNHNS and SASEGT. The CDR3 sequence is 17 residues long. The CDR3 loop reads CASSGPSGTGVTYGYTF. CDR3 DNA: TGTGCCAGCAGTGGACCTTCCGGGACAGGGGTGACCTATGGCTACACCTTC.

The chain recombines TRBV4-3 with TRBJ1-1; the D gene is possibly TRBD1 (6 bases). Germline CDR1 reads LGHNA; CDR2 reads YSLEER. V lost 0 bases, J lost 1 base, and 9 bases lay in between. This CDR3 region has 15 residues. CDR3 in amino acids: CASSQEVQGNTEAFF. DNA for the CDR3: TGCGCCAGCAGCCAAGAGGTACAGGGGAACACTGAAGCTTTCTTT.

The chain has TRBV7-2 and TRBJ1-2, with 7 nucleotides matching TRBD1. Trimming cost V 5 bases and J 4 bases; bases outside gene matches: 7. CDR1 SGHTA and CDR2 FQGNSA come from the germline V gene. The length of the CDR3 is 14 residues. The CDR3 coding sequence is TGTGCCAGCAGCGACCGACAGGGTCCCTATGGCTACACCTTC. As protein: CASSDRQGPYGYTF. Together with reference TRBV7-2 and TRBJ1-2, the CDR3 gives the full variable domain: GAGVSQSPSNKVTEKGKDVELRCDPISGHTALYWYRQSLGQGLEFLIYFQGNSAPDKSGLPSDRFSAERTGGSVSTLTIQRTQQEDSAVYLCASSDRQGPYGYTFGSGTRLTVV.

The chain combines TRBV10-3 with TRBJ1-1; TRBD1 might be the D (6 bases). V was shortened by 4 bases and J by 4 bases, with 19 bases between the two germline ends. The CDR3 extends over 16 amino acids. Per the germline V gene, CDR1 is ENHRY and CDR2 is SYGVKD. This chain's CDR3 is CAISVEAWGLGTEAFF. In DNA form, the CDR3 reads TGTGCCATCAGTGTCGAGGCGTGGGGGCTGGGCACTGAAGCTTTCTTT.

The gene calls are TRBV6-1 and TRBJ2-1; no reliable D call. The CDR3 consists of 15 residues. V dropped 3 bases and J dropped 4 bases, with 13 bases sitting between them. The germline CDR1 and CDR2 sequences are MNHNS and SASEGT. DNA of the CDR3: TGTGCCAGCAGTGACCTGCTATCAGGTTACAATGAGCAGTTCTTC. This encodes CASSDLLSGYNEQFF.

This rearrangement joins TRBV27 to TRBJ1-1; 8 bases are a match to TRBD1. Germline V gene lookup returns CDR1 MNHEY and CDR2 SMNVEV (reference sequence). The V and J ends lost 6 bases and 7 bases, in that order; junction bases with no gene match: 4. The CDR3 loop spans 12 amino acids. The DNA for the CDR3 is TGTGCCAGCAGACAGGGGGATGGTGAAGCTTTCTTT. The encoded protein is CASRQGDGEAFF.

The rearrangement links TRBV9 to TRBJ2-3; maybe TRBD2 (5 bases). The CDR3 runs 15 residues. Per germline, CDR1 SGDLS and CDR2 YYNGEE. The V end was cut by 4 bases, the J end by 2 bases, with 14 bases between. The CDR3 reads CASSSRAVTTDTQYF. DNA for the CDR3: TGTGCCAGCAGCTCCCGAGCGGTTACCACAGATACGCAGTATTTT.

The chain has TRBV24-1 and TRBJ2-5, with 16 bases matching TRBD2. The length of the CDR3 is 17 residues. After removal of 7 bases from V and 2 bases from J, the junction contained 6 bases not matched to a gene. Germline V lookup: CDR1 KGHDR, CDR2 SFDVKD. The CDR3 region has the DNA TGTGCCACCAGGGGGACTAGCGGGAGGGCCCTTCAAGAGACCCAGTACTTC. It translates to CATRGTSGRALQETQYF.

The chain is built from TRBV7-2 and TRBJ1-3; TRBD1 aligns across 9 bases. V shed 5 bases, J shed 3 bases, and the junction held 2 bases outside the gene matches. The CDR3 runs to 14 residues. CDR1 is SGHTA, CDR2 FQGNSA, per germline. The DNA for the CDR3 is TGTGCCAGCAGCAGGGACAGGGTTGGAAACACCATATATTTT. Its protein is CASSRDRVGNTIYF. The full variable domain, in which reference TRBV7-2 and TRBJ1-3 provide the parts outside the CDR3, is GAGVSQSPSNKVTEKGKDVELRCDPISGHTALYWYRQSLGQGLEFLIYFQGNSAPDKSGLPSDRFSAERTGGSVSTLTIQRTQQEDSAVYLCASSRDRVGNTIYFGEGSWLTVV.

V usage is TRBV7-9 and J usage is TRBJ2-1; 7 positions match TRBD1. The V gene end was trimmed by 2 bases and the J gene end by 0 bases; junction bases not matched to a gene: 7. Germline-derived CDR1 and CDR2 are SEHNR and FQNEAQ (reference sequence). CDR3 length: 17 residues. The CDR3 protein is CASSLLIGTDSYNEQFF. CDR3 nucleotide sequence: TGTGCCAGCAGCTTACTGATCGGGACAGACTCCTACAATGAGCAGTTCTTC.

The genes are TRBV10-3 and TRBJ2-1, with 13 bases aligning to TRBD2. From germline, CDR1 is ENHRY and CDR2 SYGVKD. CDR3 length equals 14 residues. The J segment lost 10 bases and the V segment lost 7 bases, leaving 7 bases of the junction unmatched. CDR3 loop: CAIKLAGGPREQFF. In DNA, the CDR3 is TGTGCCATCAAACTAGCGGGGGGGCCTCGGGAGCAGTTCTTC.

The rearrangement links TRBV29-1 to TRBJ1-2, with unresolved D. The CDR3 covers 12 residues. The V end lost 5 bases, the J end lost 6 bases, and 13 bases lay between the germline ends. Germline lookup yields CDR1 SQVTM and CDR2 ANQGSEA. CDR3 coding DNA: TGCAGCGTTAGAGGGATGAGGAATGGCTACACCTTC. Its protein product is CSVRGMRNGYTF.

This clone was recorded a few times. This rearrangement joins TRBV28 to TRBJ2-3, with 9 bases aligning to TRBD2. CDR3 length: 15 residues. Germline V gene lookup returns CDR1 MDHEN and CDR2 SYDVKM. J gave up 2 bases and V 3 bases, and 3 bases lay outside the gene matches. CDR3 loop: CASSLGGGATDTQYF. The CDR3 DNA reads TGTGCCAGCAGTTTGGGCGGGGGGGCCACAGATACGCAGTATTTT.

This clone was counted once. The rearrangement joins TRBV5-1 to TRBJ2-1; 11 bases are shared with TRBD1. CDR1 SGHRS and CDR2 YFSETQ come from the germline V gene. This CDR3 is 15 amino acids long. V trimming: 4 bases; J trimming: 4 bases; junction bases outside the gene matches: 4. This chain's CDR3 is CASSEGTGGYNEQFF. The DNA for the CDR3 is TGCGCCAGCAGCGAGGGGACAGGGGGTTACAATGAGCAGTTCTTC.

The chain couples TRBV28 to TRBJ1-6; D is unresolved. CDR3 length: 12 amino acids. The V end was cut by 3 bases, the J end by 8 bases, with 5 bases between. Germline V gene sequence: CDR1 MDHEN, CDR2 SYDVKM. CDR3 nucleotides: TGTGCCAGCAGTTTCCGGGATTCACCCCTCCACTTT. Translating it yields CASSFRDSPLHF.

The chain couples TRBV19 to TRBJ2-3; the D gene is possibly TRBD2 (5 bases). The CDR3 spans 16 residues. Trimming took 5 bases from V and 2 from J, leaving 17 bases between them. Germline CDR1 LNHDA, CDR2 SQIVND (reference sequence). In DNA, the CDR3 is TGTGCCAGTAGTCCCACGGCGCGGGTCCACACAGATACGCAGTATTTT. It yields the protein CASSPTARVHTDTQYF.

The V and J genes are TRBV29-1 and TRBJ1-2; 7 bases align to TRBD1. Looked up from germline, CDR1 is SQVTM and CDR2 is ANQGSEA. Trimming took 3 bases from V and 3 from J; bases not matched to a gene: 7. The CDR3 covers 14 residues. CDR3 DNA sequence: TGCAGCGTTGACGCAGGGGGTCGAGACTATGGCTACACCTTC. Translating it yields CSVDAGGRDYGYTF. Full variable domain (outside the CDR3, taken from reference TRBV29-1 and TRBJ1-2): SAVISQKPSRDICQRGTSLTIQCQVDSQVTMMFWYRQQPGQSLTLIATANQGSEATYESGFVIDKFPISRPNLTFSTLTVSNMSPEDSSIYLCSVDAGGRDYGYTFGSGTRLTVV.